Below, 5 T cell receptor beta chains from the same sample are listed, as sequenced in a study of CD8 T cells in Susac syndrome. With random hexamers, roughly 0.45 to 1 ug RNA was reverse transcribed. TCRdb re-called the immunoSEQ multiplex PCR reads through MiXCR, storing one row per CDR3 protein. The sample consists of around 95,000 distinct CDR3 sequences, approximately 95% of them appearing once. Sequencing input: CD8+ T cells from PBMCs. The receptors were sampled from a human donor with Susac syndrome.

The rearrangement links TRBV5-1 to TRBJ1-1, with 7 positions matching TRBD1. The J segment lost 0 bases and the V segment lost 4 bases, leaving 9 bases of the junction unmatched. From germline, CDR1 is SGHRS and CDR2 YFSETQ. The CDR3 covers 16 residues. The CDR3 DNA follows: TGCGCCAGCAGCACGGGACAGCCGGACCTGAACACTGAAGCTTTCTTT. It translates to CASSTGQPDLNTEAFF. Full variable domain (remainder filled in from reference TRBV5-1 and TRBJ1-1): KAGVTQTPRYLIKTRGQQVTLSCSPISGHRSVSWYQQTPGQGLQFLFEYFSETQRNKGNFPGRFSGRQFSNSRSEMNVSTLELGDSALYLCASSTGQPDLNTEAFFGQGTRLTVV.

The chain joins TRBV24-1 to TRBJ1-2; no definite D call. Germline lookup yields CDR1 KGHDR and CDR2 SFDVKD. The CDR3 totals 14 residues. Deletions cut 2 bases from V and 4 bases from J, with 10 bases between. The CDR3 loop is CATSDSGRTYGYTF. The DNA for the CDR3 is TGTGCCACCAGTGATTCCGGACGGACCTATGGCTACACCTTC.

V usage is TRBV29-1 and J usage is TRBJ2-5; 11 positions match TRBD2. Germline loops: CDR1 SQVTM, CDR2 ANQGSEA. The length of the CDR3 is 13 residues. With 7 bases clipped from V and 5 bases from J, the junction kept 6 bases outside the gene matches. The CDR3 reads CSDSGRAGETQYF. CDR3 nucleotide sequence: TGCAGCGATAGCGGGAGGGCCGGGGAGACCCAGTACTTC.

CDR3 DNA sequence: TGCAGTGCTAGAAGAGTGAAGGGCACAGGACTATTCTACGAGCAGTACTTC. This gives the protein CSARRVKGTGLFYEQYF. This chain connects TRBV20-1 to TRBJ2-7, with D possibly matching TRBD2 (6 bases). Germline V CDR1 and CDR2: DFQATT, SNEGSKA (reference sequence). V lost 2 bases and J lost 3, with 23 bases in between. The CDR3 covers 17 residues.

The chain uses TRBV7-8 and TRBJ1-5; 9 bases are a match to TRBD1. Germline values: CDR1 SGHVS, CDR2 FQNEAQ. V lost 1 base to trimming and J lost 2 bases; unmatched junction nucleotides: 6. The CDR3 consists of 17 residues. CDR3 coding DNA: TGTGCCAGCAGCTTAGGTTTACGGGACAGGGGCAATCAGCCCCAGCATTTT. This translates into CASSLGLRDRGNQPQHF. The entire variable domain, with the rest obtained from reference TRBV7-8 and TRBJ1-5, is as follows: GAGVSQSPRYKVAKRGQDVALRCDPISGHVSLFWYQQALGQGPEFLTYFQNEAQLDKSGLPSDRFFAERPEGSVSTLKIQRTQQEDSAVYLCASSLGLRDRGNQPQHFGDGTRLSIL.